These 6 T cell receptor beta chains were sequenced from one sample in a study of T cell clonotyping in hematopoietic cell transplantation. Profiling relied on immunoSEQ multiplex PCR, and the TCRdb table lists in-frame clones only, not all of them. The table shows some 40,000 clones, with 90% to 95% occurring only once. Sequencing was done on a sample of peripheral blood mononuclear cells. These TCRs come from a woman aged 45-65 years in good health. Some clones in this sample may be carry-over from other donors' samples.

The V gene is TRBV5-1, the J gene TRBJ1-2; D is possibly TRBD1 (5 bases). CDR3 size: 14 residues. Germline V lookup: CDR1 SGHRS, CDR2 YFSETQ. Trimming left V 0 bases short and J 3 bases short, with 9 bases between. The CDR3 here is CASSLGDSYYGYTF. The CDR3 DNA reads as TGCGCCAGCAGCTTGGGCGACAGCTACTATGGCTACACCTTC.

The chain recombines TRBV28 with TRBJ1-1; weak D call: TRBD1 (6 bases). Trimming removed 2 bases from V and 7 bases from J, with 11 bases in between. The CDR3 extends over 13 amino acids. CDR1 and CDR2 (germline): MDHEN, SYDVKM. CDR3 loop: CASSLGGQDEAFF. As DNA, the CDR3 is TGTGCCAGCAGTTTAGGGGGGCAGGATGAAGCTTTCTTT.

The DNA for the CDR3 is TGTGCCAGCAGCCAAGCCCAGCGGGGGACCCAGTACTTC. It yields the protein CASSQAQRGTQYF. The chain carries TRBV4-2 and TRBJ2-5, with 7 bases that match TRBD2. Germline CDR1 LGHNA, CDR2 YNFKEQ. The CDR3 has 13 residues. V gave up 1 base and J gave up 7 bases; unmatched junction bases: 3.

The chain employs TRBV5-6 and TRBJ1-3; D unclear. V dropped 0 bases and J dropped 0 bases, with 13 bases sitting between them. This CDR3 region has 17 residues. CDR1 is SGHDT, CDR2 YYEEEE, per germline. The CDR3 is CASSLGIIFSSGNTIYF. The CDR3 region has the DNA TGTGCCAGCAGCTTGGGTATTATATTCAGCTCTGGAAACACCATATATTTT.

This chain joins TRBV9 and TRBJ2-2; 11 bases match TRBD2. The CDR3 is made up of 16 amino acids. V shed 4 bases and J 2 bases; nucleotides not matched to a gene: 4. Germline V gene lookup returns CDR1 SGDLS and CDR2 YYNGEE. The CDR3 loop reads CASSLLAGVNTGELFF. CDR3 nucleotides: TGTGCCAGCAGCTTACTAGCGGGGGTTAACACCGGGGAGCTGTTTTTT.

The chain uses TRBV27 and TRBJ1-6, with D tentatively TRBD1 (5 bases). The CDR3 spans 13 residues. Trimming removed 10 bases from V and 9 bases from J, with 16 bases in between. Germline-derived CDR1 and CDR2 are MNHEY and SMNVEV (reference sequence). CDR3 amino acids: CATRDSLFSPLHF. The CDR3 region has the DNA TGTGCCACCCGGGACTCTCTTTTTTCACCCCTCCACTTT.